One T cell receptor (beta chain) is described in this entry. As yet, its antigen is unknown. This specimen belongs to a study of a mutant IDH1 vaccine in newly diagnosed glioma. Study context: Patients received eight vaccinations in weeks 1, 3, 5, 7, 11, 15, 19, 23. Treated patients, averaging approximately 40 years, were roughly 60% male and roughly 38% female. The therapy given earlier, which was standard therapy, consisted of radiotherapy, temozolomide, or both, and most of the patients received both.

Time point given: week 5, during vaccination. The study gave 300 ug of mutant IDH1 20-mer peptide per vaccine dose, with topical imiquimod. The V and J ends lost 3 bases and 10 bases respectively, with 17 bases between them. From germline, CDR1 is SGDLS and CDR2 YYNGEE. The CDR3 is 14 residues long. Using immunoSEQ multiplex PCR, the repertoire was profiled, and TCRdb retains in-frame clones only, with some absent. The sample records 30,000 to 45,000 clones, about four fifths being singletons. The TCR was taken from a man in his forties with glioma. The material was PBMCs, obtained from a glioma patient whose treatment included an IDH1 peptide vaccine. The V gene is TRBV9, the J gene TRBJ1-5; D unclear. The DNA of the CDR3 is TGTGCCAGCAGCGCTGGACCCGTCGAGGAACCCCAGCATTTT. This translates into CASSAGPVEEPQHF. Supplemented by reference TRBV9 and TRBJ1-5, the full variable domain reads DSGVTQTPKHLITATGQRVTLRCSPRSGDLSVYWYQQSLDQGLQFLIQYYNGEERAKGNILERFSAQQFPDLHSELNLSSLELGDSALYFCASSAGPVEEPQHFGDGTRLSIL.